The clone carrying this TCR beta chain has ten or more counts. Germline is not matched at one junction end, which may reflect a read error. The record originates from a study of blood T cells in healthy people across ages. Peripheral blood was drawn, ten milliliters per donor. Then a second PCR, running about 6 to 11 cycles, was carried out with a sample-barcoded 5' primer and a J-beta primer mix. A template-switch adaptor with 12 random nucleotides tagged each cDNA molecule. Via MiXCR, TCRdb re-called the 5' RACE reads, giving one row per CDR3 protein. The sample has roughly 700,000 distinct CDR3 sequences; approximately 49% are singletons. The CDR3 extends over 14 amino acids. CDR1 is LGHNA, CDR2 YSLEER, per germline.

Sequencing input: blood. This receptor was obtained from a woman aged 60 to 75 in good health. The chain has TRBV4-3 and TRBJ1-4; tentatively, D is TRBD1 (6 bases). CDR3 nucleotide sequence: TGTGCCAGCAGCCGGACAGCAACTAATGAAAAACTGTTTTTT. This gives the protein CASSRTATNEKLFF.